This TCR beta chain was sequenced for a study of T cell responses to AZD1222 COVID-19 vaccine. At the level of the study: Second doses that came at about 4 or about 12 weeks were put together. Study-level results: Close to half of all spike-specific TCRs reportedly target regions of the variants that are unmutated. Recipients of AZD1222 seropositive at baseline numbered only five or six.

This CDR3 is built from 15 residues. As concerns this clone: Its antigen is unknown.

Sequencing used immunoSEQ multiplex PCR; TCRdb keeps in-frame clones, though not all of them. Found here are about 100,000 clones, 85% to 90% of them singletons; the top ten hold about 3.5%. The chain has TRBV21-1 and TRBJ2-7; TRBD1 reflects the table's D call only, with no check against the DNA. TRBV21-1 is noted as a pseudogene. Specimen: peripheral blood, collected on day 0 of AZD1222 vaccination. The receptor comes from an adult in good health. The CDR3 sequence: CASSRERQGAGEQYF. CDR3 bases: TGTGCCAGCAGCAGGGAGCGCCAGGGGGCGGGTGAGCAGTACTTC.